These T cell receptor beta chains were read from a single sample in a study of T cell responses to AZD1222 COVID-19 vaccine. Profiled with immunoSEQ multiplex PCR; TCRdb holds only in-frame clones, not every one. The sample contains about 200,000 clones, 80% to 95% of which appear only once. Sample: peripheral blood, taken 28 days after the second AZD1222 dose. The receptors shown here come from an adult who received the AZD1222 COVID-19 vaccine. Each CDR3 is given with its conserved first and last residue. The order of the fields is V gene, J gene, D gene, CDR3 protein, CDR3 DNA. D genes are given only for firm matches.

TRBV19	TRBJ1-1	TRBD1	CASSIGQGYTEAFF	TGTGCCAGTAGTATCGGACAGGGGTACACTGAAGCTTTCTTT
TRBV6-2/TRBV6-3	TRBJ2-7	-	CASRQEAASYEQYF	TGTGCCAGCCGCCAGGAGGCCGCCTCCTACGAGCAGTACTTC
TRBV6-5	TRBJ1-5	-	CASRLNSGQPQHF	TGTGCCAGCAGGCTAAACAGCGGTCAGCCCCAGCATTTT
TRBV7-3	TRBJ2-1	TRBD2	CASSLPGTSGGNEQFF	TGTGCCAGCAGTCTTCCCGGGACTAGCGGGGGCAATGAGCAGTTCTTC
TRBV28	TRBJ1-6	-	CASDLAAYSPLHF	TGTGCCAGCGATTTAGCCGCCTATTCACCCCTCCACTTT
TRBV24-1	TRBJ2-3	TRBD2	CATSDPWGGNTDTQYF	TGTGCCACCAGTGACCCCTGGGGGGGAAACACAGATACGCAGTATTTT
TRBV7-6	TRBJ2-1	-	CASSSPLGAHNEQFF	TGTGCCAGCAGCTCGCCCCTAGGGGCCCACAATGAGCAGTTCTTC
TRBV6-5	TRBJ1-3	TRBD1	CASTAGTGGVNTIYF	TGTGCCAGCACTGCCGGGACAGGGGGCGTAAACACCATATATTTT
TRBV10-1	TRBJ1-2	-	CASSESYGYTF	TGCGCCAGCAGTGAAAGCTATGGCTACACCTTC
TRBV28	TRBJ2-3	-	CASSLSDTQYF	TGTGCCAGCAGTTTATCGGATACGCAGTATTTT
TRBV27	TRBJ1-1	-	CASSLSGGRGTEAFF	TGTGCCAGCAGTTTATCTGGGGGGCGGGGGACTGAAGCTTTCTTT
TRBV18	TRBJ2-7	-	CASSPPGSYEQYF	TGTGCCAGCTCACCACCAGGGAGCTACGAGCAGTACTTC
TRBV4-1	TRBJ1-1	-	CASSQSLGAQDTEAFF	TGCGCCAGCAGCCAGTCGTTAGGAGCCCAAGACACTGAAGCTTTCTTT
TRBV28	TRBJ1-2	-	CASSLSYGGYGYTF	TGTGCCAGCAGTTTATCCTATGGGGGGTATGGCTACACCTTC
TRBV2	TRBJ2-2	-	CASNDRSTGELFF	TGTGCCAGCAACGACCGTAGCACCGGGGAGCTGTTTTTT
TRBV9	TRBJ2-7	TRBD1	CASSPRSGQGISYEQYF	TGTGCCAGCAGCCCCCGATCGGGACAGGGGATTTCCTACGAGCAGTACTTC
TRBV5-5	TRBJ1-4	-	CASSFQGATNEKLFF	TGTGCCAGCAGCTTCCAGGGAGCAACTAATGAAAAACTGTTTTTT